The 30 T cell receptor beta chains in this list originate from one sample, sequenced in a study of cytomegalovirus exposure and HLA in healthy donors (dated by TCRdb to 2017 to 2019). Libraries were prepared through the immunoSEQ multiplex PCR assay. For the multiplex PCR, a mixture combining 60 forward primers for TCR Vbeta segments and 13 reverse primers for TCR Jbeta segments was used. TCRdb limited this immuneACCESS table to in-frame rearrangements with V and J called. A share of clones is missing; checked studies link under half to unresolved V genes, and the rest is unexplained. A total of some 140,000 clones appear in this sample, less than 80% of them only once. The ten largest clones represent about 7% of the sample. Sequenced material: PBMCs. Every receptor here comes from a man in his forties or fifties in good health and CMV-seropositive.

The genes are TRBV29-1 and TRBJ2-4; no definite D call. Germline V gene lookup returns CDR1 SQVTM and CDR2 ANQGSEA. V lost 0 bases, J lost 2 bases, and 8 bases lay in between. This CDR3 spans 14 amino acids. CDR3 coding DNA: TGCAGCGTTGAAGATCCAGGTTCCAAAAACATTCAGTACTTC. Translated, it gives CSVEDPGSKNIQYF.

The J gene is TRBJ1-5, the V gene TRBV2; D is undetermined. The germline gives CDR1 SNHLY, CDR2 FYNNEI. The CDR3 loop spans 12 amino acids. The V end lost 4 bases, the J end lost 4 bases, and 5 bases lay between the germline ends. The CDR3: CASSVSNQPQHF. In nucleotides, the CDR3 is TGTGCCAGCAGTGTCTCTAATCAGCCCCAGCATTTT.

The V and J genes are TRBV6-5 and TRBJ2-3; D is unclear. Trimming shortened V by 5 bases and J by 2 bases, and 8 bases separated the two germline ends. Germline CDR1 is MNHEY and CDR2 is SVGAGI. This CDR3 comprises 13 residues. The CDR3 bases are TGTGCCAGCAGTGAAACTTACACAGATACGCAGTATTTT. Residues: CASSETYTDTQYF.

V gene TRBV7-7 combines with J gene TRBJ2-5; tentative D call: TRBD1 (6 bases). This CDR3 comprises 15 residues. Deletions cut 5 bases from V and 5 bases from J, with 18 bases between. Germline assignment: CDR1 SSHAT and CDR2 FNYEAQ (reference sequence). The CDR3 DNA reads TGTGCCAGCAGCCTTGACAGGTCCCTCTGGGAGACCCAGTACTTC. Protein product: CASSLDRSLWETQYF.

V gene TRBV5-1 combines with J gene TRBJ2-1; D is ambiguous. V lost 2 bases to trimming and J lost 3 bases, with 21 bases between them. From germline, CDR1 is SGHRS and CDR2 YFSETQ. The CDR3 covers 18 residues. CDR3 sequence (DNA): TGCGCCAGCAGCTTCCTACCTACTCCCCCGGGTGACTACAATGAGCAGTTCTTC. As protein: CASSFLPTPPGDYNEQFF.

The chain uses TRBV7-9 and TRBJ2-5, with D tentatively TRBD2 (7 bases). Trimming left V 6 bases short and J 2 bases short, with 19 bases between. Germline-derived CDR1 and CDR2 are SEHNR and FQNEAQ (reference sequence). The CDR3 sequence is 16 residues long. The CDR3 here is CASRGGGSLWQETQYF. In DNA, the CDR3 is TGTGCCAGCAGGGGGGGCGGGAGCCTGTGGCAAGAGACCCAGTACTTC.

V and J are TRBV2 and TRBJ2-2; D perhaps matches TRBD1 (6 bases). Between the trimmed V and J ends, which lost 8 bases and 8 bases, there was a span of 12 bases. Germline CDR1 reads SNHLY; CDR2 reads FYNNEI. The CDR3 has 12 amino acids. CDR3 coding DNA: TGTGCCAGCTACGGGACATTTGGGGAGCTGTTTTTT. This sequence encodes CASYGTFGELFF.

The chain recombines TRBV27 with TRBJ2-3; D is possibly TRBD1 (6 bases). Germline V lookup: CDR1 MNHEY, CDR2 SMNVEV (reference sequence). The V and J ends lost 3 bases and 6 bases respectively, with 13 bases between them. The CDR3 runs to 14 residues. CDR3 sequence reads: CASSLEQGWDTQYF. CDR3 DNA: TGTGCCAGCAGTTTGGAACAGGGATGGGATACGCAGTATTTT.

The chain joins TRBV5-6 to TRBJ2-7; 9 bases are shared with TRBD2. The V gene end was trimmed by 4 bases and the J gene end by 0 bases; junction bases not matched to a gene: 11. The CDR3 consists of 17 residues. Germline V gene sequence: CDR1 SGHDT, CDR2 YYEEEE. The CDR3 here is CASSTTVGLASSYEQYF. DNA for the CDR3: TGTGCCAGCAGCACCACCGTCGGACTAGCGAGCTCCTACGAGCAGTACTTC.

V and J are TRBV30 and TRBJ1-5, with D possibly TRBD1 on 5 matching bases. The CDR3 runs to 15 residues. Germline lookup yields CDR1 GTSNPN and CDR2 SVGIG (reference sequence). V lost 0 bases, J lost 4 bases, and 13 bases lay in between. CDR3 protein: CAWSVRWGGNQPQHF. Written as DNA, the CDR3 is TGTGCCTGGAGTGTCCGTTGGGGGGGAAATCAGCCCCAGCATTTT. The variable domain in full, with the rest retrieved from reference TRBV30 and TRBJ1-5, is SQTIHQWPATLVQPVGSPLSLECTVEGTSNPNLYWYRQAAGRGLQLLFYSVGIGQISSEVPQNLSASRPQDRQFILSSKKLLLSDSGFYLCAWSVRWGGNQPQHFGDGTRLSIL.

This clone has a single count. The CDR3 nucleotides read TGTGCCAGCACGAGGGGACAGGGGCTTGGTGGCTACACCTTC. It codes for CASTRGQGLGGYTF. The chain links TRBV6-1 to TRBJ1-2; 10 positions agree with TRBD1. V gave up 7 bases and J gave up 7 bases; unmatched junction bases: 9. Germline V gives CDR1 MNHNS, CDR2 SASEGT. CDR3 length: 14 residues.

The rearrangement uses TRBV5-1 and TRBJ2-5; 10 nucleotides agree with TRBD2. This CDR3 contains 15 residues. V gave up 7 bases and J gave up 3 bases; unmatched junction bases: 9. The germline V gene encodes CDR1 SGHRS and CDR2 YFSETQ. In nucleotides, the CDR3 is TGCGCCAGCGACCCCGGACTAGCGGAAGAAGAGACCCAGTACTTC. Translation gives CASDPGLAEEETQYF.

The CDR3 here is CASSLVPTGTYEQYF. The DNA for the CDR3 is TGTGCCAGCAGCTTAGTTCCCACAGGGACCTACGAGCAGTACTTC. The chain employs TRBV7-8 and TRBJ2-7, with D perhaps matching TRBD1 (6 bases). The germline V gene encodes CDR1 SGHVS and CDR2 FQNEAQ. The CDR3 covers 15 residues. The V and J ends lost 1 base and 2 bases respectively, with 12 bases between them.

The chain joins TRBV6-1 to TRBJ1-1; D is perhaps TRBD1 (6 bases). CDR1 and CDR2 (germline): MNHNS, SASEGT. V was pared by 4 bases and J by 7 bases, with 13 bases between. The CDR3 has 13 residues. The CDR3 nucleotides are TGTGCCAGCAGTGGTCGCCCGGACAGTGAAGCTTTCTTT. Amino acid sequence: CASSGRPDSEAFF.

This clone was seen more than once but under ten times. CDR3 in DNA: TGCGCCAGCAGCTTGTCCCCAGCGGGAGGGGTCTACGAGCAGTACTTC. This codes for CASSLSPAGGVYEQYF. This sequence joins TRBV5-1 and TRBJ2-7; 10 positions match TRBD2. The CDR3 has 16 residues. Germline values: CDR1 SGHRS, CDR2 YFSETQ. V lost 1 base and J lost 3; bases outside the gene matches: 7.

The chain links TRBV6-5 to TRBJ1-6; the match to TRBD1 covers 10 bases. V dropped 9 bases and J dropped 8; count of bases not matched to a gene: 7. This CDR3 has 14 residues. Germline-derived CDR1 and CDR2 are MNHEY and SVGAGI. The CDR3 reads CASARDRGDSPLHF. Written as DNA, the CDR3 is TGTGCCAGTGCCCGGGACAGGGGTGATTCACCCCTCCACTTT.

The genes are TRBV19 and TRBJ1-3; D uncertain. The germline V gene has CDR1 LNHDA and CDR2 SQIVND (reference sequence). There are 15 residues in the CDR3. Trimming removed 5 bases from V and 0 bases from J, with 11 bases in between. CDR3 residues: CASSVNRDSGNTIYF. The CDR3 coding sequence is TGTGCCAGTAGTGTGAACAGAGACTCTGGAAACACCATATATTTT. Combining the CDR3 with reference TRBV19 and TRBJ1-3 gives the whole variable domain DGGITQSPKYLFRKEGQNVTLSCEQNLNHDAMYWYRQDPGQGLRLIYYSQIVNDFQKGDIAEGYSVSREKKESFPLTVTSAQKNPTAFYLCASSVNRDSGNTIYFGEGSWLTVV.

This clone showed up just once. The chain is built from TRBV9 and TRBJ2-2, with a possible D match to TRBD1 (6 bases). The CDR3 length is 17 residues. The V and J ends lost 4 bases and 3 bases respectively, with 19 bases between them. Germline V CDR1 and CDR2: SGDLS, YYNGEE. CDR3 protein: CASSPLIRGTDTGELFF. The CDR3, as DNA: TGTGCCAGCAGCCCGTTAATAAGGGGGACCGACACCGGGGAGCTGTTTTTT.

J is TRBJ2-1 and V is TRBV18; 7 nucleotides line up with TRBD2. The germline V gene encodes CDR1 KGHSH and CDR2 LQKENI. The CDR3 has 15 amino acids. V lost 6 bases to trimming and J lost 5 bases; unmatched junction nucleotides: 10. This chain's CDR3 is CASSPGLAENNEQFF. DNA for the CDR3: TGTGCCAGCTCCCCGGGGCTAGCGGAAAACAATGAGCAGTTCTTC.

The chain has TRBV10-3 and TRBJ1-1, with 7 positions matching TRBD1. V lost 6 bases to trimming and J lost 1 base; unmatched junction nucleotides: 8. CDR1 is ENHRY and CDR2 is SYGVKD in the germline V gene. The CDR3 runs to 15 residues. CDR3: CAISGTTGTNTEAFF. CDR3 nucleotides: TGTGCCATCAGCGGGACGACAGGGACGAACACTGAAGCTTTCTTT.

The J gene is TRBJ1-1, the V gene TRBV14, with D possibly matching TRBD1 (5 bases). CDR3 length equals 16 residues. Trimming cost V 1 base and J 0 bases, with 12 bases left between them. Germline CDR1 and CDR2: SGHDN and FVKESK. In DNA form, the CDR3 reads TGTGCCAGCAGCCAAGTTGCAGGGCATCTGAACACTGAAGCTTTCTTT. Residues: CASSQVAGHLNTEAFF.

The chain links TRBV12-5 to TRBJ2-1; weak D call: TRBD2 (6 bases). CDR1 LGHNT and CDR2 FRNRAP come from the germline V gene. Trimming left V 6 bases short and J 9 bases short, with 12 bases between. The CDR3 loop spans 12 amino acids. The CDR3 is CASGHLAIEQFF. The CDR3 DNA reads TGTGCTAGTGGACACCTAGCGATTGAGCAGTTCTTC.

This rearrangement joins TRBV5-1 to TRBJ2-7; D possibly corresponds to TRBD1 (5 bases). Trimming took off 2 bases at V and 0 bases at J, with 15 bases between the two ends. Looked up from germline, CDR1 is SGHRS and CDR2 is YFSETQ. CDR3 length: 16 amino acids. The CDR3, as DNA: TGCGCCAGCAGCTTAACAGGACACTTGAGCTCCTACGAGCAGTACTTC. Translation: CASSLTGHLSSYEQYF.

This chain connects TRBV2 to TRBJ1-1, with 10 bases fitting TRBD1. J gave up 3 bases and V 1 base, and 5 bases lay outside the gene matches. CDR1 and CDR2 from the germline V gene are SNHLY and FYNNEI. There are 16 residues in the CDR3. CDR3 coding DNA: TGTGCCAGCAGTGAAGGGACAGGGGGGGTGGACACTGAAGCTTTCTTT. Protein product: CASSEGTGGVDTEAFF.

This chain joins TRBV19 and TRBJ1-2, with D maybe TRBD1 (5 bases). Germline CDR1 and CDR2: LNHDA and SQIVND (reference sequence). The CDR3 spans 13 residues. The V gene lost 4 bases and the J gene lost 3 bases, with 9 bases spanning the gap. The CDR3 sequence: CASSTGLYYGYTF. CDR3 in DNA: TGTGCCAGTAGTACGGGACTCTACTATGGCTACACCTTC.

The chain couples TRBV11-3 to TRBJ2-3, with 9 nucleotides matching TRBD2. V shed 6 bases, J shed 3 bases, and the junction held 7 bases outside the gene matches. The CDR3 covers 15 residues. The V gene's germline CDR1 is SGHNT and CDR2 YENEEA. The CDR3 nucleotides are TGTGCCAGCAGTTGGAGCGGGAGGAGTACAGATACGCAGTATTTT. Amino acids: CASSWSGRSTDTQYF.

The V gene is TRBV30, the J gene TRBJ1-2; D is possibly TRBD1 (6 bases). Germline V gene data show CDR1 as GTSNPN and CDR2 as SVGIG (reference sequence). The length of the CDR3 is 14 residues. V was clipped by 1 base and J by 3 bases, with 12 bases between them. The CDR3 region is CAWSARGGDYGYTF. Written as DNA, the CDR3 is TGTGCCTGGAGTGCAAGGGGGGGGGACTATGGCTACACCTTC.

The V gene is TRBV7-2, the J gene TRBJ2-7; TRBD2 aligns across 7 bases. Germline V gene lookup returns CDR1 SGHTA and CDR2 FQGNSA. The CDR3 loop spans 15 amino acids. V was pared by 0 bases and J by 2 bases, with 4 bases of the junction left unmatched. The CDR3 region has the DNA TGTGCCAGCAGCTTAGCAACTAGCGAGGCCTACGAGCAGTACTTC. Protein product: CASSLATSEAYEQYF. Based on the CDR3 plus reference TRBV7-2 and TRBJ2-7, the full variable domain is GAGVSQSPSNKVTEKGKDVELRCDPISGHTALYWYRQSLGQGLEFLIYFQGNSAPDKSGLPSDRFSAERTGGSVSTLTIQRTQQEDSAVYLCASSLATSEAYEQYFGPGTRLTVT.

The rearrangement uses TRBV2 and TRBJ2-7, with D tentatively TRBD1 (6 bases). This CDR3 has 15 amino acids. Germline assignment: CDR1 SNHLY and CDR2 FYNNEI. V was cut by 3 bases and J by 4 bases, with 16 bases left in between. This CDR3 is CASSDPGANIYEQYF. As DNA, the CDR3 is TGTGCCAGCAGTGACCCAGGGGCCAACATTTACGAGCAGTACTTC.

The chain combines TRBV4-1 with TRBJ2-7; D is uncertain. There are 13 residues in the CDR3. V was cut by 2 bases and J by 1 base, with 6 bases left in between. Germline assignment: CDR1 MGHRA and CDR2 YSYEKL. The CDR3 is CASSQRVSYEQYF. CDR3 DNA: TGCGCCAGCAGCCAACGTGTTTCCTACGAGCAGTACTTC.